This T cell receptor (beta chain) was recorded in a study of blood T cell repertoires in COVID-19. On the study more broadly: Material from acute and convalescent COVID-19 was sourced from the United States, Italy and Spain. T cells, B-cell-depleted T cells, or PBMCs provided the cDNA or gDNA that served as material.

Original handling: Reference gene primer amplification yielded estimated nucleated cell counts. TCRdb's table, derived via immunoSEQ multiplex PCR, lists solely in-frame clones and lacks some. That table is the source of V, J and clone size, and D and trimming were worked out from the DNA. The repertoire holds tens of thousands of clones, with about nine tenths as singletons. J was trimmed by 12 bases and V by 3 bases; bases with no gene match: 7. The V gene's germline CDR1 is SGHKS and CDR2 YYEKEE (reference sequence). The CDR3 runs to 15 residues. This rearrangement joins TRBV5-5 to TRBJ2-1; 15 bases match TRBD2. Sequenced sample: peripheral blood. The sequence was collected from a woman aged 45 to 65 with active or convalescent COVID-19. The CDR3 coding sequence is TGTGCCAGCAGCTCGGGGACTAGCGGGGGGTTTGCGCAGTTCTTC. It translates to CASSSGTSGGFAQFF.